The source of this T cell receptor (beta chain) is a study of identical twins. V lost 6 bases to trimming and J lost 1 base; unmatched junction nucleotides: 9. This CDR3 is built from 16 residues. Germline lookup yields CDR1 LGHDT and CDR2 YNNKEL (reference sequence). Addition of a universal primer site occurred through template switching, and cDNA carried unique molecular identifiers. Via MiXCR, TCRdb re-called the 5' RACE reads, giving one row per CDR3 protein. Of approximately 1.8 million distinct CDR3 sequences detected, more than 30% appear once; the ten largest clones hold around 0.25%. This clonotype was seen a few times.

This receptor was identified in a newborn girl in good health. The sample was cord blood. This chain joins TRBV3-1 and TRBJ2-1, with TRBD2 identical over 7 bases. CDR3 DNA: TGTGCCAGCAGGCCTAATAGCGGGCCTTCCTACAATGAGCAGTTCTTC. Protein: CASRPNSGPSYNEQFF.